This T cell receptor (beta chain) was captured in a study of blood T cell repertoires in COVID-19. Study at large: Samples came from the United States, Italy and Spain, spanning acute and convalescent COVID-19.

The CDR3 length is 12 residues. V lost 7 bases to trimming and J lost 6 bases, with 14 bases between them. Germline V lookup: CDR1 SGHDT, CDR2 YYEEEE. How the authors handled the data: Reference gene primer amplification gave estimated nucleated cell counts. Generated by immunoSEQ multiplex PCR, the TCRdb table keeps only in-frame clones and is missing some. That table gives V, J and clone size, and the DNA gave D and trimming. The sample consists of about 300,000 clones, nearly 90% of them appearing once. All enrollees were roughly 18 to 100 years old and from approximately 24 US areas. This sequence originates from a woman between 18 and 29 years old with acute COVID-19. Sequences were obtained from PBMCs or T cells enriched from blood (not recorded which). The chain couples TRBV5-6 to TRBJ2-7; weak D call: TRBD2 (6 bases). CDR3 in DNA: TGTGCCAGCTCGGGACTGGGGATCGAGCAGTACTTC. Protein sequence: CASSGLGIEQYF. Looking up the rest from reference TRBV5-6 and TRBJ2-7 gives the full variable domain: DAGVTQSPTHLIKTRGQQVTLRCSPKSGHDTVSWYQQALGQGPQFIFQYYEEEERQRGNFPDRFSGHQFPNYSSELNVNALLLGDSALYLCASSGLGIEQYFGPGTRLTVT.